The 9 T cell receptor beta chains given below trace back to one sample, sequenced in a study of blood T cell repertoires in COVID-19. The assay was immunoSEQ multiplex PCR, and TCRdb's table has in-frame clones only and misses some. The top ten hold approximately 1% of the sample, which has 300,000 to 500,000 clones, around nine tenths seen once. The material sequenced was PBMCs or T cells enriched from blood (not recorded which). All receptors derive from a young woman with acute COVID-19.

The count of this clone is one. At one end, the junction sequence differs from germline, possibly due to a read error. The chain joins TRBV19 to TRBJ1-5, with TRBD1 matching 10 bases. Germline CDR1 LNHDA, CDR2 SQIVND (reference sequence). This CDR3 spans 13 amino acids. For the CDR3, the DNA is TGTGCGAGTAGAGACAGGGGGCTTCAGCCCCAGCATTTT. Its translation is CASRDRGLQPQHF.

The chain employs TRBV18 and TRBJ2-7, with TRBD1 identical over 11 bases. The ends lost 2 bases at V and 2 bases at J; junction bases unmatched: 5. CDR3 length: 16 amino acids. Germline values: CDR1 KGHSH, CDR2 LQKENI. The CDR3 coding sequence is TGTGCCAGCTCACCATGGGGGGGACAGGGGGCCTACGAGCAGTACTTC. As protein: CASSPWGGQGAYEQYF.

On this clone itself: The identical CDR3 is also encoded by other nucleotide sequences in the sample. The rearrangement links TRBV6-2 or TRBV6-3 to TRBJ2-7, with 11 bases fitting TRBD1. V trimming: 4 bases; J trimming: 2 bases; junction bases outside the gene matches: 4. Looked up from germline, CDR1 is MNHEY and CDR2 is SVGEGT. This CDR3 contains 15 residues. In nucleotides, the CDR3 is TGTGCCAGCAGTTCCCCGGGACAGGGGGCCTACGAGCAGTACTTC. This gives the protein CASSSPGQGAYEQYF.

This sequence joins TRBV2 and TRBJ2-2, with 7 nucleotides matching TRBD2. The CDR3 has 16 amino acids. Germline loops: CDR1 SNHLY, CDR2 FYNNEI. With V trimmed by 6 bases and J by 4 bases, 11 bases remained unmatched. CDR3 bases: TGTGCCAGCAGAGATACTAGACTAGCTTCCACCGGGGAGCTGTTTTTT. It encodes CASRDTRLASTGELFF.

This clone was recorded once. Here the CDR3 reads CASSLRGNQPQHF. The CDR3 DNA follows: TGTGCCAGCAGCTTGCGAGGCAATCAGCCCCAGCATTTT. The genes are TRBV5-4 and TRBJ1-5; D remains ambiguous. This CDR3 region has 13 residues. The germline gives CDR1 SGHNT, CDR2 YYREEE (reference sequence). Trimming removed 1 base from V and 2 bases from J, with 4 bases in between.

The J gene is TRBJ2-2, the V gene TRBV7-8; the match to TRBD2 covers 9 bases. This CDR3 is built from 17 residues. The germline V gene encodes CDR1 SGHVS and CDR2 FQNEAQ. Trimming removed 4 bases from V and 6 bases from J; junction bases left unmatched: 12. The CDR3 spells CASSSRPLAGAAGELFF. CDR3 coding DNA: TGTGCCAGCAGCTCAAGACCGTTAGCGGGGGCGGCCGGGGAGCTGTTTTTT.

The chain has TRBV7-2 and TRBJ2-7; D ambiguous. The CDR3 is made up of 12 amino acids. Trimming shortened V by 1 base and J by 6 bases, and 7 bases separated the two germline ends. CDR1 and CDR2 from the germline V gene are SGHTA and FQGNSA. CDR3 sequence (DNA): TGTGCCAGCAGCTTAGGACTCCCCGAGCAGTACTTC. Its translation is CASSLGLPEQYF.

This rearrangement joins TRBV19 to TRBJ1-2; weak D call: TRBD1 (6 bases). The CDR3 extends over 11 amino acids. The V gene lost 7 bases and the J gene lost 5 bases, with 8 bases spanning the gap. Germline CDR1 LNHDA, CDR2 SQIVND (reference sequence). CDR3 sequence (DNA): TGTGCCAGTACTACAGGGTATGGCTACACCTTC. Amino acid sequence: CASTTGYGYTF.

The chain has TRBV6-2 or TRBV6-3 and TRBJ2-4, with D unclear. CDR3 length: 15 residues. In germline, CDR1 is MNHEY, CDR2 SVGEGT. Trimming cost V 0 bases and J 5 bases, with 11 bases left between them. In DNA, the CDR3 is TGTGCCAGCAGTTACTCGAATAAGCAACAAAACATTCAGTACTTC. Amino acid sequence: CASSYSNKQQNIQYF.